This T cell receptor (beta chain) was retrieved from a study of cytomegalovirus exposure and HLA in healthy donors. The PCR used 60 Vbeta and 13 Jbeta primers. Here immunoSEQ multiplex PCR was the method, and the copy in TCRdb shows in-frame clones only, minus some. The table lists more than 110,000 clones, about 80% of them singletons, with 3.9% in the top ten. V lost 0 bases to trimming and J lost 0 bases, with 11 bases between them. CDR1 and CDR2 (germline): MGHRA, YSYEKL. CDR3 length equals 16 residues. Material for sequencing was PBMCs. The rearrangement joins TRBV4-1 to TRBJ1-2, with D tentatively TRBD1 (5 bases). The TCR sequence derives from a man aged 18-30 years in good health and CMV-seronegative. DNA of the CDR3: TGCGCCAGCAGCCAAGATTTAAGGGGTGCTAACTATGGCTACACCTTC. It codes for CASSQDLRGANYGYTF.